The source of this TCR beta chain is a study of T cell responses to AZD1222 COVID-19 vaccine. General observations from the study: The sample set comprised mostly white British donors with more females, and clonal diversity was possibly underestimated.

Note on this clone: Its antigen is as yet unknown.

Method: immunoSEQ multiplex PCR; TCRdb's copy keeps in-frame clones and lacks some. Here the sample spans about 160,000 clones, approximately 89% being singletons. This CDR3 region has 14 residues. Germline loops: CDR1 LNHDA, CDR2 SQIVND (reference sequence). V lost 2 bases, J lost 6 bases, and 3 bases stayed unmatched. This receptor was taken from an adult in good health. The rearrangement joins TRBV19 to TRBJ2-1, with TRBD2 matching over 8 bases. This specimen was peripheral blood, taken on day 0 of AZD1222 vaccination. The CDR3, as DNA: TGTGCCAGTAGTATAAGCGGGAGCGGCAATGAGCAGTTCTTC. Translating it yields CASSISGSGNEQFF.